The 32 T cell receptor beta chains below all came from one sample that was sequenced in a study of blood T cells in healthy people across ages. A J-beta primer mix and a sample-barcoded 5' primer were used in a second PCR of roughly 6 to 12 cycles. TCRdb redid the calling of the 5' RACE reads with MiXCR, one entry per CDR3 protein. The table has 780,000 or so distinct CDR3 sequences, roughly three fifths seen once; the top ten hold roughly 25%. The specimen was blood. All receptors come from a man between 35 and 55 years old in good health.

This clonotype was counted once. Sequence at one end of the junction differs from germline and may be a read error. V and J are TRBV7-2 and TRBJ1-2, with 8 bases matching TRBD1. Looked up from germline, CDR1 is SGHTA and CDR2 is FQGNSA. CDR3 length: 15 amino acids. Here the CDR3 DNA reads TGTGCCAGCAGCTTATTGGGACAGGATAACTATGGCTGCACCTTC. Its translation: CASSLLGQDNYGCTF. Together with reference TRBV7-2 and TRBJ1-2, the CDR3 gives the full variable domain: GAGVSQSPSNKVTEKGKDVELRCDPISGHTALYWYRQSLGQGLEFLIYFQGNSAPDKSGLPSDRFSAERTGGSVSTLTIQRTQQEDSAVYLCASSLLGQDNYGCTFGSGTRLTVV.

This clonotype appeared a single time. The chain uses TRBV7-8 and TRBJ2-5; 7 positions agree with TRBD1. Near its end, the DNA agrees better with TRBJ2-7, so the J call may be wrong. Germline CDR1 and CDR2: SGHVS and FQNEAQ. The CDR3 has 15 amino acids. The CDR3 coding sequence is TGTGCCAGCAGCCTAATGACAGGGATTAATTACGAGCAGTACTTC. Translating it yields CASSLMTGINYEQYF.

This chain connects TRBV9 to TRBJ2-6; D possibly corresponds to TRBD2 (6 bases). The CDR3 is 20 residues long. Trimming removed 3 bases from V and 2 bases from J, with 24 bases in between. Germline V gene sequence: CDR1 SGDLS, CDR2 YYNGEE. CDR3 loop: CASSAGYLSGRGTGANVLTF. In DNA, the CDR3 is TGTGCCAGCAGCGCCGGCTATTTATCGGGACGCGGGACTGGGGCCAACGTCCTGACTTTC.

This clonotype was seen only a few times. The rearrangement links TRBV10-3 to TRBJ2-7, with unresolved D. The end of the DNA is better explained by TRBJ2-5, so the J call may be wrong. CDR3 length equals 11 residues. CDR1 is ENHRY, CDR2 SYGVKD, per germline. The DNA for the CDR3 is TGTGCCATCAAGACCCAAGAGACCCAGTACTTC. It encodes CAIKTQETQYF.

The chain uses TRBV27 and TRBJ1-1; the D gene is possibly TRBD1 (5 bases). The V end was cut by 6 bases, the J end by 8 bases, with 13 bases between. The CDR3 has 12 residues. Germline V lookup: CDR1 MNHEY, CDR2 SMNVEV (reference sequence). The CDR3 reads CASRNGGEEAFF. The CDR3 DNA sequence: TGTGCCAGCAGAAACGGAGGGGAAGAAGCTTTCTTT.

The V gene is TRBV27, the J gene TRBJ2-1; the D is unclear. This CDR3 region has 13 residues. Between the trimmed V and J ends, which lost 5 bases and 5 bases, there was a span of 10 bases. Per the germline V gene, CDR1 is MNHEY and CDR2 is SMNVEV (reference sequence). CDR3: CASSAEKDNEQFF. CDR3 bases: TGTGCCAGCAGTGCCGAAAAAGACAATGAGCAGTTCTTC.

This clonotype was seen a handful of times. The V and J genes are TRBV15 and TRBJ2-3; TRBD1 matches at 7 bases. Germline lookup yields CDR1 LNHNV and CDR2 YYDKDF (reference sequence). V shed 1 base and J 2 bases; nucleotides not matched to a gene: 3. The CDR3 runs to 15 residues. The CDR3 DNA reads TGTGCCACCAGCAGAGTGGGACAGACCACAGATACGCAGTATTTT. Its translation is CATSRVGQTTDTQYF.

The rearrangement links TRBV7-8 to TRBJ2-5, with 8 bases aligning to TRBD1. Judging by the DNA end, TRBJ2-7 fits better; the J call may be wrong. The CDR3 spans 14 residues. CDR1 is SGHVS and CDR2 is FQNEAQ in the germline V gene. CDR3: CASSGSGGAYEQYF. In DNA, the CDR3 is TGTGCCAGCAGCGGTTCAGGGGGCGCGTACGAGCAGTACTTC.

J is TRBJ2-6 and V is TRBV20-1; D is tentatively TRBD1 or TRBD2 (5 bases each). Germline V CDR1 and CDR2: DFQATT, SNEGSKA (reference sequence). The CDR3 length is 15 residues. V was pared by 2 bases and J by 4 bases, with 12 bases between. The DNA for the CDR3 is TGCAGTGCTAGATCCCGGGACCGGGGGGCCAACGTCCTGACTTTC. This encodes CSARSRDRGANVLTF.

The chain is built from TRBV7-2 and TRBJ2-3, with D possibly being TRBD1 (6 bases). V was pared by 4 bases and J by 13 bases, with 18 bases between. CDR3 length: 13 amino acids. The germline V gene encodes CDR1 SGHTA and CDR2 FQGNSA. This CDR3 is CASSSQGGRQKYF. DNA of the CDR3: TGTGCCAGCAGCTCCCAAGGGGGACGCCAAAAGTATTTT.

The chain employs TRBV4-1 and TRBJ2-7, with 9 bases matching TRBD1. The J call is in doubt because the DNA end fits TRBJ2-5 better. The CDR3 consists of 17 residues. CDR1 and CDR2 (germline): MGHRA, YSYEKL. CDR3 residues: CASSQIEPGQGQETQYF. The CDR3 region has the DNA TGCGCCAGCAGCCAAATAGAACCGGGACAGGGTCAAGAGACCCAGTACTTC.

This chain joins TRBV12-3 or TRBV12-4 and TRBJ1-2; D is perhaps TRBD1 (5 bases). With 4 bases removed from V and 4 bases from J, the gap between germline ends came to 7 bases. The CDR3 has 12 residues. For the CDR3, the DNA is TGTGCCAGCAGTTACGACAGCTATGGCTACACCTTC. Protein sequence: CASSYDSYGYTF.

There are a few counts of this clonotype. The V and J genes are TRBV6-2 or TRBV6-3 and TRBJ2-1; D might be TRBD1 (7 bases). The CDR3 consists of 19 residues. Trimming pared 0 bases from V and 3 bases from J, leaving 21 bases between. Germline V lookup: CDR1 MNHEY, CDR2 SVGEGT. The CDR3 bases are TGTGCCAGCAGTTACTCTCCTATGCAGGGGGGCCTCGTCTACAATGAGCAGTTCTTC. It is translated as CASSYSPMQGGLVYNEQFF.

This clonotype was counted a few times. The rearrangement uses TRBV20-1 and TRBJ2-7; D is perhaps TRBD1 (5 bases). This CDR3 contains 15 residues. Germline CDR1 and CDR2: DFQATT and SNEGSKA (reference sequence). The V gene lost 3 bases and the J gene lost 3 bases, with 18 bases spanning the gap. The CDR3 DNA reads TGCAGTGCTAGTGGTTCAACAGGCCAACTCTACGAGCAGTACTTC. Amino acids: CSASGSTGQLYEQYF.

This clonotype was picked up a small number of times. This chain uses TRBV20-1 with TRBJ2-5; 7 nucleotides match TRBD2. The assigned J gene may be wrong: the sequence end matches TRBJ2-7 better. The CDR3 length is 14 residues. Germline V lookup: CDR1 DFQATT, CDR2 SNEGSKA (reference sequence). The CDR3 coding sequence is TGCAGTGCTAGAGTGGCGGGAGTGTTGGGCGAGCAGTACTTC. It is translated as CSARVAGVLGEQYF.

The genes are TRBV10-3 and TRBJ2-1; 9 bases map to TRBD2. The CDR3 totals 15 residues. Germline values: CDR1 ENHRY, CDR2 SYGVKD. J gave up 5 bases and V 7 bases, and 9 bases lay outside the gene matches. CDR3 sequence (DNA): TGTGCCATCACCCAAACTAGCGGGCTTAACAATGAGCAGTTCTTC. Amino acids: CAITQTSGLNNEQFF.

The chain joins TRBV14 to TRBJ2-7; D unresolved. The germline V gene encodes CDR1 SGHDN and CDR2 FVKESK. Trimming removed 0 bases from V and 1 base from J, with 10 bases in between. The CDR3 is made up of 15 amino acids. The CDR3 spells CASSQDPALSYEQYF. DNA for the CDR3: TGTGCCAGCAGCCAAGATCCGGCGTTATCCTACGAGCAGTACTTC. The full variable domain, its missing parts supplied by reference TRBV14 and TRBJ2-7, is EAGVTQFPSHSVIEKGQTVTLRCDPISGHDNLYWYRRVMGKEIKFLLHFVKESKQDESGMPNNRFLAERTGGTYSTLKVQPAELEDSGVYFCASSQDPALSYEQYFGPGTRLTVT.

This rearrangement joins TRBV7-9 to TRBJ2-1, with 10 bases lining up with TRBD2. The V and J ends lost 5 bases and 9 bases, in that order; junction bases with no gene match: 13. The V gene's germline CDR1 is SEHNR and CDR2 FQNEAQ (reference sequence). This CDR3 is 16 amino acids long. In DNA, the CDR3 is TGTGCCAGCAGCCCACAGACCGGGACTAGCGAGCGTGAGCAGTTCTTC. Protein sequence: CASSPQTGTSEREQFF. The variable domain in full, with the rest retrieved from reference TRBV7-9 and TRBJ2-1, is DTGVSQNPRHKITKRGQNVTFRCDPISEHNRLYWYRQTLGQGPEFLTYFQNEAQLEKSRLLSDRFSAERPKGSFSTLEIQRTEQGDSAMYLCASSPQTGTSEREQFFGPGTRLTVL.

This chain uses TRBV7-9 with TRBJ2-3, with unresolved D. The CDR3 is 12 amino acids. Per the germline V gene, CDR1 is SEHNR and CDR2 is FQNEAQ (reference sequence). Deletions cut 5 bases from V and 4 bases from J, with 7 bases between. The CDR3 nucleotides are TGTGCCAGCAGCCGTAGCCCAGATACGCAGTATTTT. This gives the protein CASSRSPDTQYF. Complete variable domain (other parts from reference TRBV7-9 and TRBJ2-3): DTGVSQNPRHKITKRGQNVTFRCDPISEHNRLYWYRQTLGQGPEFLTYFQNEAQLEKSRLLSDRFSAERPKGSFSTLEIQRTEQGDSAMYLCASSRSPDTQYFGPGTRLTVL.

The chain has TRBV6-2 or TRBV6-3 and TRBJ2-1; 14 nucleotides match TRBD2. This CDR3 has 17 residues. V was clipped by 5 bases and J by 9 bases; unmatched bases: 12. Germline V CDR1 and CDR2: MNHEY, SVGEGT. CDR3 bases: TGTGCCAGCAGTCGTCCGCGACTAGCGGGGGGGAACGGTGAGCAGTTCTTC. It specifies CASSRPRLAGGNGEQFF.

The chain joins TRBV30 to TRBJ1-4; no clear D gene. This CDR3 is built from 14 residues. Looked up from germline, CDR1 is GTSNPN and CDR2 is SVGIG (reference sequence). V was pared by 0 bases and J by 8 bases, with 13 bases between. The DNA for the CDR3 is TGTGCCTGGAGTGTAGGAGCAGGTCAAGAAAAACTGTTTTTT. Its translation is CAWSVGAGQEKLFF.

The chain links TRBV20-1 to TRBJ1-1, with D maybe TRBD1 (6 bases). V gave up 6 bases and J gave up 7 bases, with 21 bases separating them. The CDR3 runs to 14 residues. CDR1 and CDR2 (germline): DFQATT, SNEGSKA (reference sequence). CDR3 coding DNA: TGCAGTGCCCCGGAGGGGGGGTCTTACGGTGAAGCTTTCTTT. Amino acid sequence: CSAPEGGSYGEAFF.

V and J are TRBV25-1 and TRBJ1-4; D is possibly TRBD1 (6 bases). Germline V gene lookup returns CDR1 MGHDK and CDR2 SYGVNS. The CDR3 is made up of 13 amino acids. The ends were cut back, 6 bases at V and 8 bases at J, with 13 bases in the middle. CDR3 amino acids: CASRDSSREKLFF. For the CDR3, the DNA is TGTGCCAGCAGGGACAGTTCAAGGGAAAAACTGTTTTTT.

The chain carries TRBV9 and TRBJ2-7; D remains ambiguous. The CDR3 runs to 17 residues. Germline V lookup: CDR1 SGDLS, CDR2 YYNGEE. Trimming removed 4 bases from V and 7 bases from J, with 27 bases in between. In DNA, the CDR3 is TGTGCCAGCAGCTTACTGGACGGCCAACGTTTAAACAATGAGCAGTACTTC. Protein product: CASSLLDGQRLNNEQYF.

The V gene is TRBV28, the J gene TRBJ2-1, with 7 bases fitting TRBD1. With 7 bases clipped from V and 13 bases from J, the junction kept 16 bases outside the gene matches. There are 14 residues in the CDR3. The germline V gene encodes CDR1 MDHEN and CDR2 SYDVKM. The CDR3 region has the DNA TGTGCCAGCAATAGCTGGAGACAGGGCGAGACCCAGTTCTTC. Its translation is CASNSWRQGETQFF.

The chain employs TRBV7-4 and TRBJ2-5, with unresolved D. Trimming took 3 bases from V and 3 from J, leaving 11 bases between them. This CDR3 contains 14 residues. Looked up from germline, CDR1 is SGHVT and CDR2 is SQSDAQ. The DNA for the CDR3 is TGTGCCAGCAGCTTGTACTGGTCCGAAGAGACCCAGTACTTC. This translates into CASSLYWSEETQYF.

The rearrangement uses TRBV20-1 and TRBJ1-1; D gene unclear. V was clipped by 2 bases and J by 5 bases, with 3 bases between them. Germline CDR1 and CDR2: DFQATT and SNEGSKA (reference sequence). This CDR3 has 10 residues. Here the CDR3 reads CSARSTEAFF. The CDR3 region has the DNA TGCAGTGCTAGATCGACTGAAGCTTTCTTT.

The chain couples TRBV6-1 to TRBJ2-6; 9 bases agree with TRBD1. Germline loops: CDR1 MNHNS, CDR2 SASEGT. The CDR3 contains 18 residues. Germline trimming cut 5 bases from V and 3 bases from J; bases unmatched to any gene: 11. This CDR3 reads CASSQGRQGVIGANVLTF. The CDR3 DNA follows: TGTGCCAGCAGTCAGGGCCGACAGGGGGTAATTGGGGCCAACGTCCTGACTTTC.

This CDR3 is CASSIEIPVIEGPAYEQYF. CDR3 sequence (DNA): TGTGCCAGCAGCATTGAGATCCCCGTGATTGAGGGGCCCGCCTACGAGCAGTACTTC. This chain joins TRBV7-8 and TRBJ2-7, with D perhaps matching TRBD1 or TRBD2 (5 bases each). Trimming shortened V by 5 bases and J by 2 bases, and 28 bases separated the two germline ends. From germline, CDR1 is SGHVS and CDR2 FQNEAQ. The CDR3 is 19 residues long. Full variable domain (missing parts from reference TRBV7-8 and TRBJ2-7): GAGVSQSPRYKVAKRGQDVALRCDPISGHVSLFWYQQALGQGPEFLTYFQNEAQLDKSGLPSDRFFAERPEGSVSTLKIQRTQQEDSAVYLCASSIEIPVIEGPAYEQYFGPGTRLTVT.

The chain has TRBV5-6 and TRBJ1-5; a weak D match, TRBD1 (5 bases). The V gene's germline CDR1 is SGHDT and CDR2 YYEEEE. V lost 3 bases, J lost 3 bases, and 13 bases lay in between. The CDR3 extends over 15 amino acids. This CDR3 reads CASSSSLTVNQPQHF. The DNA of the CDR3 is TGTGCCAGCAGCTCCTCTTTGACAGTCAATCAGCCCCAGCATTTT.

For the CDR3, the DNA is TGTGCCATCATCCGAGAGGCGGGAGGGCCCTACGAGCAGTACTTC. This gives the protein CAIIREAGGPYEQYF. V gene TRBV10-3 combines with J gene TRBJ2-7, with 9 nucleotides matching TRBD2. V lost 7 bases, J lost 2 bases, and 9 bases stayed unmatched. The CDR3 has 15 amino acids. Per the germline V gene, CDR1 is ENHRY and CDR2 is SYGVKD.

This chain uses TRBV20-1 with TRBJ2-3, with TRBD1 as a possible D gene (6 bases). Germline CDR1 and CDR2: DFQATT and SNEGSKA (reference sequence). The V end was cut by 7 bases, the J end by 4 bases, with 12 bases between. The CDR3 contains 12 residues. The CDR3, as DNA: TGCAGTGTCTCGAAGGGGGCAGATACGCAGTATTTT. It is translated as CSVSKGADTQYF.